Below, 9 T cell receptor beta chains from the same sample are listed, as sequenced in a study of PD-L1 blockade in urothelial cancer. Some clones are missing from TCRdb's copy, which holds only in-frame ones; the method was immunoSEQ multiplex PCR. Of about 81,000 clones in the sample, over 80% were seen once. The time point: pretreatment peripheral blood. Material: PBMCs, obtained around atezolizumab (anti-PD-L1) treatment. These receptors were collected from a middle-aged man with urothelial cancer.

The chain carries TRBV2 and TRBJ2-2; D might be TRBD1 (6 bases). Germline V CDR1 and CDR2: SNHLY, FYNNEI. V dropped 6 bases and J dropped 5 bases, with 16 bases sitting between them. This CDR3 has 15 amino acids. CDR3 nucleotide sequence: TGTGCCAGCAGGTTACAGGGTGCAAGGACCGGGGAGCTGTTTTTT. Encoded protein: CASRLQGARTGELFF.

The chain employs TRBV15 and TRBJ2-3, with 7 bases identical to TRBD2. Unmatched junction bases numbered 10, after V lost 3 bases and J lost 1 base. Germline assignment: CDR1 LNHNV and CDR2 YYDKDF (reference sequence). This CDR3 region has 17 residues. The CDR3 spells CATSSGGKGRGTDTQYF. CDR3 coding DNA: TGTGCCACCAGCAGCGGGGGGAAGGGCCGAGGCACAGATACGCAGTATTTT.

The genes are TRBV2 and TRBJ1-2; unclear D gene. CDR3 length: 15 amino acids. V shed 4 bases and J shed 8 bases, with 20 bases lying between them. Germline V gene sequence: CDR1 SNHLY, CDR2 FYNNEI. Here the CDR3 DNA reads TGTGCCAGCAGTGTTAACCCACCGGGCGGGGTGGGCTACACCTTC. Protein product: CASSVNPPGGVGYTF.

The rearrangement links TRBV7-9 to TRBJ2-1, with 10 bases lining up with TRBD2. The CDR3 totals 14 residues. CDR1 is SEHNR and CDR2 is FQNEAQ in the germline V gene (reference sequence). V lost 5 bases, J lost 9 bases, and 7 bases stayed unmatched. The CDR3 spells CASSALAGVGEQFF. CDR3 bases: TGTGCCAGCAGCGCCCTAGCGGGAGTAGGTGAGCAGTTCTTC.

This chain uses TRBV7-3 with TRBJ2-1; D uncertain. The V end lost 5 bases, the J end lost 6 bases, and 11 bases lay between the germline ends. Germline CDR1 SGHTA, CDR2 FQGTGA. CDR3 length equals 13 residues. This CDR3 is CASSPNAANEQFF. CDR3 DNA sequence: TGTGCCAGCAGCCCAAACGCGGCCAATGAGCAGTTCTTC.

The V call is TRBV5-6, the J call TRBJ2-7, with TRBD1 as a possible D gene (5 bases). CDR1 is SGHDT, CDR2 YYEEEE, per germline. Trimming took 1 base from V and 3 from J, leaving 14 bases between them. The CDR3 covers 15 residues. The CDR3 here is CASSLRREYIYEQYF. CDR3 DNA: TGTGCCAGCAGCTTGCGCAGGGAATATATCTACGAGCAGTACTTC.

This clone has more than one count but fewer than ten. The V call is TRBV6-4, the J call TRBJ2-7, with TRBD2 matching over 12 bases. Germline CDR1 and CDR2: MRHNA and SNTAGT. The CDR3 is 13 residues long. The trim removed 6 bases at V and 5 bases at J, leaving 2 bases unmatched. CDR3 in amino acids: CASRLAGGHEQYF. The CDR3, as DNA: TGTGCCAGCAGACTAGCGGGAGGCCACGAGCAGTACTTC.

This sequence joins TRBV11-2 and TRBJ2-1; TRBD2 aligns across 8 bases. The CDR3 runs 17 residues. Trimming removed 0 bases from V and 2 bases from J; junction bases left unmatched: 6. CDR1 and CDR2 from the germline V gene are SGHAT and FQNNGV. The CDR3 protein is CASSLDRTSGTYNEQFF. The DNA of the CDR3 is TGTGCCAGCAGCTTAGATCGCACTAGCGGTACCTACAATGAGCAGTTCTTC. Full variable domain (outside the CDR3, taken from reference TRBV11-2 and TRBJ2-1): EAGVAQSPRYKIIEKRQSVAFWCNPISGHATLYWYQQILGQGPKLLIQFQNNGVVDDSQLPKDRFSAERLKGVDSTLKIQPAKLEDSAVYLCASSLDRTSGTYNEQFFGPGTRLTVL.

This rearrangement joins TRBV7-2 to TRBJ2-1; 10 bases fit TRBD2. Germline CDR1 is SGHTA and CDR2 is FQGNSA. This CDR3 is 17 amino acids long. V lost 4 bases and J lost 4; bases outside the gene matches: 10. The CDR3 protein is CASSSTRLAGAYNEQFF. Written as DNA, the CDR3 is TGTGCCAGCAGCTCAACCCGGCTAGCGGGAGCTTACAATGAGCAGTTCTTC.